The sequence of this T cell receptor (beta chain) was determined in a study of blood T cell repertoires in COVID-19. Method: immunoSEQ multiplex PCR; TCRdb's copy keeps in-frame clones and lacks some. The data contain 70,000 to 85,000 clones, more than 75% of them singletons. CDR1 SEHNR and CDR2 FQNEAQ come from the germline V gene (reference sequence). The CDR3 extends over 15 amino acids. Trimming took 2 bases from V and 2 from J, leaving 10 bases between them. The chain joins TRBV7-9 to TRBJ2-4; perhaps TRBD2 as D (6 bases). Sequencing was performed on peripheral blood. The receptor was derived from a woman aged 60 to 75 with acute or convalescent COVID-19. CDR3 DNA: TGTGCCAGCAGCTTAACTCGGGGGACCAAAAACATTCAGTACTTC. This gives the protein CASSLTRGTKNIQYF.